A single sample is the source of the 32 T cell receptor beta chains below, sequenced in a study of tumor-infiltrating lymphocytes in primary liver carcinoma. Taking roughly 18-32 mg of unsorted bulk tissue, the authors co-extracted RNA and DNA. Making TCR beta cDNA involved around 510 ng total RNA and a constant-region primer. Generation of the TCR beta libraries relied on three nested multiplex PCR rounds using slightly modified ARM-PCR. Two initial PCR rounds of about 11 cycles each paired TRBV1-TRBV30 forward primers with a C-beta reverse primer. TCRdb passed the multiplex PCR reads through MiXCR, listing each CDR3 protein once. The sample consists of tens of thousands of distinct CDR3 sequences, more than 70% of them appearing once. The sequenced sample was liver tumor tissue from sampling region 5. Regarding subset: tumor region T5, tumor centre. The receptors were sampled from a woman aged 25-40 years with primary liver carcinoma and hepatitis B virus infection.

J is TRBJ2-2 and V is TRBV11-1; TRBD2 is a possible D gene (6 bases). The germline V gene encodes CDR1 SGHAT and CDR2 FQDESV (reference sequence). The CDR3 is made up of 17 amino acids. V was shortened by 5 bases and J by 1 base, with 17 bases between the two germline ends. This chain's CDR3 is CASSRVMAGKNTGELFF. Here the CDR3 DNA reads TGTGCCAGCAGCAGGGTTATGGCGGGGAAGAACACCGGGGAGCTGTTTTTT. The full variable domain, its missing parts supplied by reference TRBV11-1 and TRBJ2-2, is EAEVAQSPRYKITEKSQAVAFWCDPISGHATLYWYRQILGQGPELLVQFQDESVVDDSQLPKDRFSAERLKGVDSTLKIQPAELGDSAMYLCASSRVMAGKNTGELFFGEGSRLTVL.

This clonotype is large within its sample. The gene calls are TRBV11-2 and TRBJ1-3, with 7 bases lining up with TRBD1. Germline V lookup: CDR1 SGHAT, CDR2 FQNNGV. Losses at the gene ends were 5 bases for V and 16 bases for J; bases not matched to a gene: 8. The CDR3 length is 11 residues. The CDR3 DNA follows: TGTGCCAGCAGCCCGGGGACAGCCCTCTATTTT. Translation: CASSPGTALYF.

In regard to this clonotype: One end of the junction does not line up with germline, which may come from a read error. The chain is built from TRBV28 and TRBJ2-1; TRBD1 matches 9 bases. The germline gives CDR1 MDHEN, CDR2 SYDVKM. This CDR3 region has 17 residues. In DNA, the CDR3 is TGTGCCAGCAGTTCAGAACAGGGGGCAGGGAGAGTCAATGGGCAGTTCTTC. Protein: CASSSEQGAGRVNGQFF.

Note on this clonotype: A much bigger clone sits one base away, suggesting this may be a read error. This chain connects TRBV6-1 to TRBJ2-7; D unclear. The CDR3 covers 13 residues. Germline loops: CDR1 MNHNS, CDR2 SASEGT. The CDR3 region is CVSSEWVFYEQCF. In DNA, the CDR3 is TGTGTCAGCAGTGAATGGGTTTTCTACGAGCAGTGCTTC.

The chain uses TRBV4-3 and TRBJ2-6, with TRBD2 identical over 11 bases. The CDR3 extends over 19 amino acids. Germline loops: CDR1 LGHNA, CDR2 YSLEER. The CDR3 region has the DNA TGCGCAAGTAGCCAAGGAACTAGCGGGAGATTCTCTGGGGCCAACGTCCTGACTTTC. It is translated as CASSQGTSGRFSGANVLTF.

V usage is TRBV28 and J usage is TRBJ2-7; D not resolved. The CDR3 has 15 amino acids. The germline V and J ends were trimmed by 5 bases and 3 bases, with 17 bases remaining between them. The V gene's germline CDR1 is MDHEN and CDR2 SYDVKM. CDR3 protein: CASSAFGEADYEQYF. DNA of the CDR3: TGTGCCAGCAGTGCCTTCGGAGAGGCCGACTACGAGCAGTACTTC.

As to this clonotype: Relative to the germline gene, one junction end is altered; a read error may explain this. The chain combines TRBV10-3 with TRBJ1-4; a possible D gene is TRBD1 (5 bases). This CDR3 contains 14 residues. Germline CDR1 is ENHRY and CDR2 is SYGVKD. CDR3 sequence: CVISDSGRNEKPFF. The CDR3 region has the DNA TGTGTCATCAGTGATTCGGGGCGGAATGAAAAGCCGTTTTTT.

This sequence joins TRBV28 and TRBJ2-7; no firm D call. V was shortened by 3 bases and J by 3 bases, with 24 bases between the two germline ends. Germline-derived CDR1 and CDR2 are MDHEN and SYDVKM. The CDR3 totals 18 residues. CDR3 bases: TGTGCCAGCAGTTTCTACATACCCAGCAAACTAAGTAGCTACGAGCAGTACGTC. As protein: CASSFYIPSKLSSYEQYV.

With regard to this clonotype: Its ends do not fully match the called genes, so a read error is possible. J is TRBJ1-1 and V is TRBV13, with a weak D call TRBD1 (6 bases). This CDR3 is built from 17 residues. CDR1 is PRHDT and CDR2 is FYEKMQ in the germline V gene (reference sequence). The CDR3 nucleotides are TGTGCCAGCAATTTAGGAGGGTTTGGTATTGGGGGCACTGAAACTTTCTTT. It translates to CASNLGGFGIGGTETFF.

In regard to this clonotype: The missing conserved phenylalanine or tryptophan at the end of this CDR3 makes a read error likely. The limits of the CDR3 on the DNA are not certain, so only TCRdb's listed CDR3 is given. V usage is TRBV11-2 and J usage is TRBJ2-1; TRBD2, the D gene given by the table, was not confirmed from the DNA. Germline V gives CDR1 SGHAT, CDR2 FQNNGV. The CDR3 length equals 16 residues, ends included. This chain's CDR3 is CASSTSLAGGYNERFL.

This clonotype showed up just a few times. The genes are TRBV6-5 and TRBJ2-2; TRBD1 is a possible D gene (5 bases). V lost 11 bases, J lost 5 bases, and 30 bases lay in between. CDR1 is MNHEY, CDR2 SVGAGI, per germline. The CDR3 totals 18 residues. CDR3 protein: CACGYSSSAPRQTGELFF. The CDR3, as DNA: TGTGCCTGCGGTTACTCGAGCAGCGCCCCAAGACAGACCGGGGAGCTGTTTTTT.

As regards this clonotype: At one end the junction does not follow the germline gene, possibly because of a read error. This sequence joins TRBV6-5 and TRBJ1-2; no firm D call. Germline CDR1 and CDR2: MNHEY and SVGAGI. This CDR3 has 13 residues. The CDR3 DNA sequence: TGTGCCAACAGTGGAACGGTTGACCATGGCTACACCTTC. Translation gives CANSGTVDHGYTF.

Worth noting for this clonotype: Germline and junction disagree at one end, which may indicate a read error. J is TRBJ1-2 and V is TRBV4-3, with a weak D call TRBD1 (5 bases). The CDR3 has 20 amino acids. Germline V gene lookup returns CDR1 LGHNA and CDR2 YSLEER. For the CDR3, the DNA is TGCACCAGCGGCCAAGGCGATGGAAGGGGCAGGACCGCTACTAACTATGGCTACACCTTC. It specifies CTSGQGDGRGRTATNYGYTF.

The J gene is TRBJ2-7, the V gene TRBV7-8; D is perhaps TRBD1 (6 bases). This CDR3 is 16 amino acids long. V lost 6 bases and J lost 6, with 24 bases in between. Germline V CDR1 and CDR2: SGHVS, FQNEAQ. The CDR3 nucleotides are TGTGCCAGCAGTTCCTTGGACAGCTCGAGGTACTTCGAGCAGTACTTC. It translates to CASSSLDSSRYFEQYF.

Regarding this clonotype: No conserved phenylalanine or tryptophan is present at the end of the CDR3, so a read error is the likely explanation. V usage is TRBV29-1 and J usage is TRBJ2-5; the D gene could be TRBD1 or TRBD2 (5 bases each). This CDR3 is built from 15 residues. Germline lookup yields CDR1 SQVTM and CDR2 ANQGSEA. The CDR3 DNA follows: TGCAGGGTTGAAACCGGAAGGGGAGTGAGAGAGACCCAGTACATC. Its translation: CRVETGRGVRETQYI.

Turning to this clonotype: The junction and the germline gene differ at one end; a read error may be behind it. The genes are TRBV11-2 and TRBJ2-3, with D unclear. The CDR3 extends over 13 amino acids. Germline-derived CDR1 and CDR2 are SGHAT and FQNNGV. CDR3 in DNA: TGTGCCAGGAGCTTAGAGAACTCCGATACGCAGTATTTC. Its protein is CARSLENSDTQYF.

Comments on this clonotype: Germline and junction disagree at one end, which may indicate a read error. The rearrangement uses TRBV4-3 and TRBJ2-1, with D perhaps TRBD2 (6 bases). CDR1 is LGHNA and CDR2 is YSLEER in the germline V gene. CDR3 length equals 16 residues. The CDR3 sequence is CASCQDAGSSYNEQFF. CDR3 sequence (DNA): TGCGCCAGTTGCCAAGATGCGGGAAGCTCCTACAATGAACAGTTCTTC.

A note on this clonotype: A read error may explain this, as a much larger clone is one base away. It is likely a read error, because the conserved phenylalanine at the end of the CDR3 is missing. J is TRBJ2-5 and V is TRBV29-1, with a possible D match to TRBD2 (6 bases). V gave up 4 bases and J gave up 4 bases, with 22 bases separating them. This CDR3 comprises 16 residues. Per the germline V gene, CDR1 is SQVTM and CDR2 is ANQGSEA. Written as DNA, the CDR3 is TGCAGCGTTGGGACTACCATGGACGAATCGGGAGAGACCCAGTACCTC. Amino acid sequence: CSVGTTMDESGETQYL.

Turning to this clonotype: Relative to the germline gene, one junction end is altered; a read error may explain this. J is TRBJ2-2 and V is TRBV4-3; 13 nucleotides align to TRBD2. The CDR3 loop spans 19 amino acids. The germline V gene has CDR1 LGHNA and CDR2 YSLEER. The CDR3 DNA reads TGTGACAGCAGCGTACTAGCGGGAGGGCCCCGTTCGAACACAGGGGAGCTGTTTTTT. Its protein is CDSSVLAGGPRSNTGELFF.

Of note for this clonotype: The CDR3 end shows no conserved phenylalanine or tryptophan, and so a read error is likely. Written as DNA, the CDR3 is TGCACCAGCAGCTCTATTCCCACAGATACGCAGTATTGT. It is translated as CTSSSIPTDTQYC. This chain connects TRBV5-1 to TRBJ2-3; D is unresolved. Germline V gene lookup returns CDR1 SGHRS and CDR2 YFSETQ. The CDR3 length is 13 residues.

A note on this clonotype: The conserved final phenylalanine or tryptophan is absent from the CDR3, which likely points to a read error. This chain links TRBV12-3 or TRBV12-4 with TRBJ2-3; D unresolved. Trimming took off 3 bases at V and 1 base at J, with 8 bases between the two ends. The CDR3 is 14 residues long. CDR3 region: CASSFGRCTDTQYV. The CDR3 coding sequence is TGTGCCAGCAGTTTTGGTCGTTGCACAGATACGCAGTATGTC.

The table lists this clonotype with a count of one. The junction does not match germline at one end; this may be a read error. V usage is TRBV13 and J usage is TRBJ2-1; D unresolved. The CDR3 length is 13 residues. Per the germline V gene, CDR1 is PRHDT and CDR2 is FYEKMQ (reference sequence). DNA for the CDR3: TGTGCCAGCATGGAAGGGAACGGCAATGAGCATTTCTTC. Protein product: CASMEGNGNEHFF.

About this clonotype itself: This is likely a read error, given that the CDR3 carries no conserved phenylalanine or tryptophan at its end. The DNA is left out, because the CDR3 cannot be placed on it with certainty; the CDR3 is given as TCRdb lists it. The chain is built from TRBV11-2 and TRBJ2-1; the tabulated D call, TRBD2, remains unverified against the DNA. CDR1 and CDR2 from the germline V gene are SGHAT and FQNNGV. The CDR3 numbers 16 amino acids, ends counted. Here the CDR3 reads CASSLSLDGSYNEKFL.

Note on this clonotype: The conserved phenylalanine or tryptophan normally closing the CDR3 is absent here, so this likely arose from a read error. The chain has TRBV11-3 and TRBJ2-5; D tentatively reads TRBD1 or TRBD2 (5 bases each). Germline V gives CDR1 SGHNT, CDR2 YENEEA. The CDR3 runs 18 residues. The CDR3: CANSPGDSSQGVQETQYL. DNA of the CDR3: TGTGCCAACAGCCCTGGGGATTCTAGCCAGGGTGTGCAAGAGACCCAGTACTTA.

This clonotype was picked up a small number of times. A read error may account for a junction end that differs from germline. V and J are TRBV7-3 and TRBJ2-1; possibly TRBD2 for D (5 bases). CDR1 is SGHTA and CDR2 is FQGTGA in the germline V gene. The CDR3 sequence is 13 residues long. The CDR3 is CASSIGSSNGQFF. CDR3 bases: TGTGCCAGCAGCATTGGGAGCTCCAATGGGCAGTTCTTC.

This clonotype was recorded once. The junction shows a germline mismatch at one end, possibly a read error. For the CDR3, the DNA is TGTGTCAGCAACTTAGAAACGAGGGATCTACGCGGGCAATACTTC. Translating it yields CVSNLETRDLRGQYF. The V and J genes are TRBV11-2 and TRBJ2-7; possible D gene TRBD2, 5 bases. This CDR3 region has 15 residues. Germline V gives CDR1 SGHAT, CDR2 FQNNGV.

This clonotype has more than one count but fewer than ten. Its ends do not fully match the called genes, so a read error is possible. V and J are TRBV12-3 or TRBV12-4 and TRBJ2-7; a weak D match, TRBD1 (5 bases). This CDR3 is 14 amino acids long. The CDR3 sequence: CASSPVDINYEQYF. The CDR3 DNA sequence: TGTGCAAGCAGTCCTGTGGACATTAACTACGAGCAGTACTTC.

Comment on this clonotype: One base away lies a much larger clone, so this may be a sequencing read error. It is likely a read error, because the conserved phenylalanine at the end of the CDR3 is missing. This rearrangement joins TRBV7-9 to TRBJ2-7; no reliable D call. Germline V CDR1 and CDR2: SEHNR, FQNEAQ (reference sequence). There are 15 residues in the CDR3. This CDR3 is CACSLDAARAYEQYS. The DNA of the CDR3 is TGTGCCTGCAGCTTGGACGCAGCTCGGGCCTACGAGCAGTACTCC.

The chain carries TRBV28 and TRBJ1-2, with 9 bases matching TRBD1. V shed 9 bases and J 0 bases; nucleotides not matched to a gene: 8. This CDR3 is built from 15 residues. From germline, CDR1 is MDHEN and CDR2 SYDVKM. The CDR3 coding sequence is TGTGCCAGTATCCTAGGACAGGGGCCTAACTATGGCTACACCTTC. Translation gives CASILGQGPNYGYTF.

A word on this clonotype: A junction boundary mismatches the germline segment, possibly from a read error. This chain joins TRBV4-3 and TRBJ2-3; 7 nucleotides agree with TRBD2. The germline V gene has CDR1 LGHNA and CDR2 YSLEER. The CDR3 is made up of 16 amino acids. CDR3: CTSGQGFAGARHTQYF. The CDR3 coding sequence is TGCACCAGCGGCCAAGGTTTTGCGGGAGCCAGACATACGCAGTATTTT.

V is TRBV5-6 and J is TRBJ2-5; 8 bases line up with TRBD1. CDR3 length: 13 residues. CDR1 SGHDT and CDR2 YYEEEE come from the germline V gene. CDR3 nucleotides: TGTGCTTGCAGCGACAGGGGTCGGGAGACCCAGTACTTC. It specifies CACSDRGRETQYF.

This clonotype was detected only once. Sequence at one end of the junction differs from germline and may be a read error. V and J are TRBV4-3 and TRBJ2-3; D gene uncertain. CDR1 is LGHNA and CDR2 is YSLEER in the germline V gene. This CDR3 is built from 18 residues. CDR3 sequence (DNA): TGCGCCAGCAGCCAGTCGGTCTGGCTGGATGATGCCGATGATACACAGTATTTT. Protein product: CASSQSVWLDDADDTQYF.